This T cell receptor (beta chain) was profiled in a study of shared clonotypes between healthy human individuals. Note on this clone: The antigen remains unidentified.

The CDR3 contains 16 residues. V was trimmed by 6 bases and J by 4 bases, leaving 18 bases between them. In germline, CDR1 is LNHDA, CDR2 SQIVND (reference sequence). Study conclusions and caveats: At large depth, rarefaction still showed sorted-subset sequencing to be incomplete.

The authors ran the assay at deep level. This table comes from immunoSEQ multiplex PCR, and its TCRdb copy is limited to in-frame clones, with some not included. In the table there are over a million clones, about 80% of which are singletons. The chain carries TRBV19 and TRBJ1-4; tentative D call: TRBD1 (5 bases). Sequencing was done on a sample of memory CD4+ T cells from PBMCs. Subset specified: CD45RA-negative fraction. The source is a man between 18 and 29 years old in good health. Some clones in this sample may be carry-over from other donors' samples. CDR3 sequence reads: CASRVRLRGGNEKLFF. The DNA of the CDR3 is TGTGCCAGTAGGGTTCGTTTACGCGGGGGTAATGAAAAACTGTTTTTT.